This T cell receptor (beta chain) was profiled in a study of T cell responses to AZD1222 COVID-19 vaccine. This CDR3 contains 12 residues. The V and J ends lost 7 bases and 10 bases, in that order; junction bases with no gene match: 7. Germline lookup yields CDR1 ENHRY and CDR2 SYGVKD. About this clone itself: The antigen remains unidentified.

Here immunoSEQ multiplex PCR was the method, and the copy in TCRdb shows in-frame clones only, minus some. The sample includes approximately 180,000 clones, around 94% of them seen just once. Study findings and constraints: Clonal diversity may have been underestimated, and the donors were mostly white British, with more females than males. Repertoire sampling happened only post peak T cell response.

This chain links TRBV10-3 with TRBJ1-1; 9 bases match TRBD1. This material consisted of peripheral blood, taken on day 0 of AZD1222 vaccination. The TCR was taken from an adult in good health. The CDR3 protein is CAIMGQGRVAFF. CDR3 in DNA: TGTGCCATCATGGGACAGGGACGGGTAGCTTTCTTT.